Below, one T cell receptor beta chain is given with its context. The antigen this receptor binds is unknown. No much larger clonotype is one base removed from it; base qualities were not supplied. This sample is part of a study of radiotherapy plus CTLA-4 blockade in lung cancer (dated by TCRdb to about 2018). Notes on the research overall: Among enrolled patients, roughly 17% had an objective response and approximately 30% reached disease control. The paper as a whole reports these results and caveats: Increased serum interferon-beta after radiation, together with early dynamic changes in blood T cell clones, were reported to be the strongest predictors of response. After treatment with radiotherapy and ipilimumab, TCR clones that originated in tumors expanded in peripheral blood.

The V end loses 1 base and the J end loses 0 bases, and a stretch of 11 bases separates them. CDR1 and CDR2 are drawn from the germline V gene: SGHVS, FNYEAQ. The CDR3 sequence holds 16 residues, the cysteine and phenylalanine included. Only the CDR3 region is kept as DNA, spanning 48 bases read in frame from base 1. Focal radiation therapy combined with CTLA-4 blockade (ipilimumab) was tested in patients with chemo-refractory metastatic non-small-cell lung cancer. Libraries came from the immunoSEQ multiplex PCR assay. The clones in this table, taken by TCRdb from immuneACCESS, are in-frame only. Not every clone is retained; where verified, under half of the shortfall comes from an unresolved V gene, and the cause of the rest is unknown. The sample table records about 88,000 clones; about three quarters of these occur just once. Of the sample, roughly 13% is held by the ten largest clones.

The rearrangement joined TRBV7-6 to TRBJ2-3; TRBD1 could be the D gene, as 5 bases match. The starting material was peripheral blood, obtained from a patient treated with radiotherapy plus ipilimumab. The source is a human donor with non-small cell lung cancer that progressed on radiotherapy plus ipilimumab. DNA sequence: TGTGCCAGCAGCTTAGGACAGACAACTAGCACAGATACGCAGTATTTT. Translated, it gives CASSLGQTTSTDTQYF.